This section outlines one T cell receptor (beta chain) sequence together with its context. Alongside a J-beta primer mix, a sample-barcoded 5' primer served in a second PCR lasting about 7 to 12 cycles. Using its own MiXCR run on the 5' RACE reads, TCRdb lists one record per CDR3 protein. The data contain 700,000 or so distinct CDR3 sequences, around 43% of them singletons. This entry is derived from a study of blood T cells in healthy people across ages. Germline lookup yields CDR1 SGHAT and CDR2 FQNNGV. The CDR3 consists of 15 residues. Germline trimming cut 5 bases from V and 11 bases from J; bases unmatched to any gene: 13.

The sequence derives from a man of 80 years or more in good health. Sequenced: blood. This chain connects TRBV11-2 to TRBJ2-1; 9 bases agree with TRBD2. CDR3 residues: CASSPRREGRSQQFF. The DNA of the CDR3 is TGTGCCAGCAGCCCCCGGCGGGAGGGCCGTTCCCAGCAGTTCTTC. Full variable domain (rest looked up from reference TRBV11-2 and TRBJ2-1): EAGVAQSPRYKIIEKRQSVAFWCNPISGHATLYWYQQILGQGPKLLIQFQNNGVVDDSQLPKDRFSAERLKGVDSTLKIQPAKLEDSAVYLCASSPRREGRSQQFFGPGTRLTVL.